These T cell receptor beta chains were read from a single sample in a study of T-cell memory formation after mild COVID-19. TCRdb redid the calling of the 5' RACE reads with MiXCR, one entry per CDR3 protein. The table records approximately 180,000 distinct CDR3 sequences, approximately 16% of them present only once. Input material: PBMCs or a T cell subset sorted from them (not recorded which). The receptors here all came from an adult woman who had mild COVID-19 (a few samples of this study predate the infection). Cell type and time point are not known. CDR3s include the opening cysteine and the closing phenylalanine or tryptophan. The D gene is left open where the match is weak. Clone size, where shown, is once, few, many, or a class for clones that have expanded.

V	D	size	J	DNA	CDR3
TRBV3-1	NA	NA	TRBJ1-1	TGTGCCAGCAGCCCCAGCGGACCAGTAGGAACTGAAGCTTTCTTT	CASSPSGPVGTEAFF
TRBV19	NA	NA	TRBJ2-3	TGTGCCAGTAGTGAAATCACAGATACGCAGTATTTT	CASSEITDTQYF
TRBV27	NA	NA	TRBJ2-7	TGTGCCAGCAGTTTAAATTCGGGACGGTCCTACGAGCAGTACTTC	CASSLNSGRSYEQYF
TRBV5-1	NA	NA	TRBJ1-2	TGCGCCAGCAGCCTCCATACGACAGAGAACTATGGCTACACCTTC	CASSLHTTENYGYTF
TRBV7-9	NA	few	TRBJ2-3	TGTGCCAGCAGCTTATTTGGGTCAGGCACAGATACGCAGTATTTT	CASSLFGSGTDTQYF
TRBV3-1	NA	NA	TRBJ2-7	TGTTCCAGCAGCCAAGAGACCCTCGTCAACCCCTACGAGCAGTACTTC	CSSSQETLVNPYEQYF
TRBV2	NA	NA	TRBJ2-1	TGTGCCAGCAGCCCCGGCGAGGTTGGTTTAGAGCAGTTCTTC	CASSPGEVGLEQFF
TRBV5-6	NA	NA	TRBJ2-1	TGTGCCAGCACCAGGACCGTTTACAATGAGCAGTTCTTC	CASTRTVYNEQFF
TRBV7-2	NA	few	TRBJ2-2	TGTGCCAGCAGCATCGGAACGAACACCGGGGAGCTGTTTTTT	CASSIGTNTGELFF
TRBV6-6	TRBD2	few	TRBJ2-3	TGTGCCAGCAGGGACCCTAGCGGGAGGGCCGGAGATACGCAGTATTTT	CASRDPSGRAGDTQYF
TRBV5-1	NA	few	TRBJ1-6	TGCGCCAGCAGCTTGAGCGGAGGGGCGCGTGGTAATTCACCCCTCCACTTT	CASSLSGGARGNSPLHF
TRBV30	NA	NA	TRBJ2-1	TGTGCCTGGAGTGAGAGCTATGAGCAGTTCTTC	CAWSESYEQFF
TRBV3-1	NA	few	TRBJ2-7	TGTGCCAGCAGCCAAGCGACCTACGAGCAGTACTTC	CASSQATYEQYF
TRBV12-3/TRBV12-4	TRBD2	few	TRBJ2-4	TGTGCCAGCAGTATTGGACTAGCGGGTATAAACATTCAGTACTTC	CASSIGLAGINIQYF
TRBV24-1	TRBD1	few	TRBJ2-7	TGTGCCACCAGTGAGTCCCGGGGACAGGATCCCTACGAGCAGTACTTC	CATSESRGQDPYEQYF
TRBV24-1	TRBD2	NA	TRBJ2-1	TGTGCCACCAGTGACCGCGGGGCTAGCGGAGGTTTCTACAATGAGCAGTTCTTC	CATSDRGASGGFYNEQFF
TRBV6-2/TRBV6-3	NA	few	TRBJ2-2	TGTGCCAGCAGTTACTACCCCCCAGTAGCGAGAGAGAACACCGGGGAGCTGTTTTTT	CASSYYPPVARENTGELFF
TRBV6-2/TRBV6-3	TRBD1	NA	TRBJ1-5	TGTGCCAGCAGTTACGGGGACAGGGGAGCGTACCAGCCCCAGCATTTT	CASSYGDRGAYQPQHF
TRBV27	TRBD2	NA	TRBJ2-1	TGTGCCAGCAGTTCCTCCCGCGGGAGGAAGGGGGAGCAGTTCTTC	CASSSSRGRKGEQFF
TRBV7-2	NA	NA	TRBJ2-1	TGTGCCAGCAGCTCACCACAGGGAGCGGCCGCGGAGCAGTTCTTC	CASSSPQGAAAEQFF
TRBV7-9	NA	NA	TRBJ1-2	TGTGCCAGCAGCACCCCGTTTGACTACACCTTC	CASSTPFDYTF
TRBV19	TRBD2	few	TRBJ2-3	TGTGCCAGTAGCCCCCAAGCGGGGGGCCCAGATACGCAGTATTTT	CASSPQAGGPDTQYF
TRBV24-1	TRBD2	few	TRBJ2-1	TGTGCCACCAGTGATTCTTCGCTAGCGGGAGGAGTAGAGCAGTTCTTC	CATSDSSLAGGVEQFF
TRBV15	TRBD2	NA	TRBJ2-2	TGTGCCACCAGCAGAGTTGGACTAGCGGGAGGCGGGGAGCTGTTTTTT	CATSRVGLAGGGELFF
TRBV9	NA	few	TRBJ2-6	TGTGCCAGCAGCGCACTTCAGGGATATGGGGCCAACGTCCTGACTTTC	CASSALQGYGANVLTF
TRBV15	NA	few	TRBJ1-5	TGTGCCACCAGCAGAGAATCCGGGATCAGCAATCAGCCCCAGCATTTT	CATSRESGISNQPQHF
TRBV7-2	NA	few	TRBJ1-5	TGTGCCAGCAGCACTAGGGGCAATCAGCCCCAGCATTTT	CASSTRGNQPQHF
TRBV9	TRBD1	NA	TRBJ2-3	TGTGCCAGCAGCTCCCCCCGGGACAGGGTCACAGATACGCAGTATTTT	CASSSPRDRVTDTQYF